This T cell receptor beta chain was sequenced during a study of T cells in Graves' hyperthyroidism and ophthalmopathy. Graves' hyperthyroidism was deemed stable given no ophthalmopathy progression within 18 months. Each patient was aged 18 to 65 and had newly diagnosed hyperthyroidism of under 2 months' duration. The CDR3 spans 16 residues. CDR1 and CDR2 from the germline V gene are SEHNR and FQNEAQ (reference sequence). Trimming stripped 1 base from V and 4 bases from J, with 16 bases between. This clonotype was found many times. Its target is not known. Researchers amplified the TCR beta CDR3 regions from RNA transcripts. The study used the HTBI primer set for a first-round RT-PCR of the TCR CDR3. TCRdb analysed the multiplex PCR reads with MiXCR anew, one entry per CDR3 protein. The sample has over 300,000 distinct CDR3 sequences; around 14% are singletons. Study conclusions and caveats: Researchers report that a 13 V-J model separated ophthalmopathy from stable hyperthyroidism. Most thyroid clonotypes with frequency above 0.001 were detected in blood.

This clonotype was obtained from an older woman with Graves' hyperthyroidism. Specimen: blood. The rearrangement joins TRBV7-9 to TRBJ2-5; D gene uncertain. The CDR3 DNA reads TGTGCCAGCAGCTTAGAGATTATTGGTTCAGGAGAGACCCAGTACTTC. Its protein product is CASSLEIIGSGETQYF. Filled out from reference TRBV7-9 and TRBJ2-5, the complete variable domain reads DTGVSQNPRHKITKRGQNVTFRCDPISEHNRLYWYRQTLGQGPEFLTYFQNEAQLEKSRLLSDRFSAERPKGSFSTLEIQRTEQGDSAMYLCASSLEIIGSGETQYFGPGTRLLVL.